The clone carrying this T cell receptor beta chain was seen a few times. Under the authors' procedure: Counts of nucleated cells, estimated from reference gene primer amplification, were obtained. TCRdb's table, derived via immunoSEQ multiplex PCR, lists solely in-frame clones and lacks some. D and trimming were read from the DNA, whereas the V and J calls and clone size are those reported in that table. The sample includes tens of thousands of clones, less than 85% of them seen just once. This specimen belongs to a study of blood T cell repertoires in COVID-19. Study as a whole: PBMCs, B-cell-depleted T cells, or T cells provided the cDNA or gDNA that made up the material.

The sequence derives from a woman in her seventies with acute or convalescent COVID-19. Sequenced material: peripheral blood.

For the CDR3, the DNA is TGTGCCACCAGCAGAGGGGAGTACAATGAGCAGTTCTTC. This encodes CATSRGEYNEQFF. The rearrangement links TRBV15 to TRBJ2-1, with D possibly being TRBD2 (5 bases). The CDR3 length is 13 residues. Germline V gene lookup returns CDR1 LNHNV and CDR2 YYDKDF (reference sequence). V was shortened by 1 base and J by 4 bases, with 5 bases between the two germline ends.